Sequencing of this T cell receptor beta chain was carried out in a study of shared clonotypes between healthy human individuals. General study results and limits: Approximately 5% was the fraction of naive CD4 clonotypes found shared across a few donors.

Genomic DNA from each subset was divided evenly over several immunoSEQ plates. Method: immunoSEQ multiplex PCR; TCRdb's copy keeps in-frame clones and lacks some. The table has millions of clones, 90% to 95% seen once; the top ten hold 0.3% to 0.4%. Unmatched junction bases numbered 9, after V lost 4 bases and J lost 0 bases. The germline V gene encodes CDR1 MNHEY and CDR2 SMNVEV (reference sequence). The CDR3 totals 16 residues. CD4+ cells were split into CD45RA+ naive and CD45RA-negative memory subsets. About this clone itself: The antigen remains undetermined.

The sequenced sample consisted of naive CD4+ T cells from PBMCs. The subset was: CD45RA+ positively selected. This chain joins TRBV27 and TRBJ2-7, with 7 nucleotides matching TRBD2. The TCR comes from a man between 18 and 29 years old in good health. Some clones in this sample may be carry-over from other donors' samples. The CDR3 DNA follows: TGTGCCAGCAGTTCCCTCATGCGGGAGAGCTCCTACGAGCAGTACTTC. It yields the protein CASSSLMRESSYEQYF.